This T cell receptor beta chain was identified during a study of blood T cell repertoires in COVID-19. Across the whole study: The United States, Italy and Spain provided the acute and convalescent COVID-19 samples. T cells, B-cell-depleted T cells, or PBMCs provided the cDNA or gDNA that served as material.

Authors' analysis steps: Estimation of nucleated cell counts was performed using reference gene primer amplification. Repertoires were generated with immunoSEQ multiplex PCR, while TCRdb's copy carries only in-frame clones and drops some. For V, J and clone size, that table is used; D and trimming come from the DNA. The table has over 150,000 clones, roughly 89% seen once. Germline lookup yields CDR1 ENHRY and CDR2 SYGVKD. This CDR3 contains 14 residues. V gave up 5 bases and J gave up 1 base, with 10 bases separating them. The chain uses TRBV10-3 and TRBJ2-3; D is possibly TRBD1 (5 bases). The sample taken for sequencing was peripheral blood. This sequence originates from a woman aged 60-75 years who had recovered from COVID-19. CDR3 coding DNA: TGTGCCATCAGTTATTCACAGGGCACAGATACGCAGTATTTT. It yields the protein CAISYSQGTDTQYF.